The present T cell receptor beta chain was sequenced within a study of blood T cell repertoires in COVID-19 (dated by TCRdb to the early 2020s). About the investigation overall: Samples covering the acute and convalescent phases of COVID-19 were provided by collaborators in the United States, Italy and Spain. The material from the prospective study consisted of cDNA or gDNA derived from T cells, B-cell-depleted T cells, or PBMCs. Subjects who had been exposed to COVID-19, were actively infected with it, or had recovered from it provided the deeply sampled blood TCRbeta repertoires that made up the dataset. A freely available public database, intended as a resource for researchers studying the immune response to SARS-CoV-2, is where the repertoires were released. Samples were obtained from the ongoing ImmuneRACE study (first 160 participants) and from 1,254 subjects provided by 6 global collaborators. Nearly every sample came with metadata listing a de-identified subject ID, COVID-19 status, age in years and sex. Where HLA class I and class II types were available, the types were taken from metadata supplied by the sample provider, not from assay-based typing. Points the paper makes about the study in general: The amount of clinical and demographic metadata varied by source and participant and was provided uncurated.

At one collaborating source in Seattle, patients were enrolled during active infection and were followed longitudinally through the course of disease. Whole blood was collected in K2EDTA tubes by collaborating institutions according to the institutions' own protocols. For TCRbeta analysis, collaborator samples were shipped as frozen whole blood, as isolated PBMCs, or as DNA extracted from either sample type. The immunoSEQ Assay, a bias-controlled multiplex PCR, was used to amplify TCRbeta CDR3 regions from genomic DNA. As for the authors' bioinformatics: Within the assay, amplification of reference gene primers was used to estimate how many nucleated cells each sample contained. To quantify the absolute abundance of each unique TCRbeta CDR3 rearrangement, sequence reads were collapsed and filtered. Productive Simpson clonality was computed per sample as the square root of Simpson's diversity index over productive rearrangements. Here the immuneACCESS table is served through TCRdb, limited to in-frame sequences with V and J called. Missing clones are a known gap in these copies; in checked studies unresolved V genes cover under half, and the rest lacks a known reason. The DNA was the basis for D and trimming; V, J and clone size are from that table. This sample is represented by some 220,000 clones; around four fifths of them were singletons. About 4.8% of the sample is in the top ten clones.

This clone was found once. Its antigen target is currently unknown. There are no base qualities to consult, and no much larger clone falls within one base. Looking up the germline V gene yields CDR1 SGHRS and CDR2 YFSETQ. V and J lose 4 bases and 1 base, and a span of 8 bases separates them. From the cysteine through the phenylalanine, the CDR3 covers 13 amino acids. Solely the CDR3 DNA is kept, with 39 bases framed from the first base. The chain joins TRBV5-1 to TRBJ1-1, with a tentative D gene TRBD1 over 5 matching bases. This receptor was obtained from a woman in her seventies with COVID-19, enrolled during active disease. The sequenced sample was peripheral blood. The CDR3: CASSQGQNTEAFF. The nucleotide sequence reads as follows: TGCGCCAGCAGCCAAGGACAGAACACTGAAGCTTTCTTT.